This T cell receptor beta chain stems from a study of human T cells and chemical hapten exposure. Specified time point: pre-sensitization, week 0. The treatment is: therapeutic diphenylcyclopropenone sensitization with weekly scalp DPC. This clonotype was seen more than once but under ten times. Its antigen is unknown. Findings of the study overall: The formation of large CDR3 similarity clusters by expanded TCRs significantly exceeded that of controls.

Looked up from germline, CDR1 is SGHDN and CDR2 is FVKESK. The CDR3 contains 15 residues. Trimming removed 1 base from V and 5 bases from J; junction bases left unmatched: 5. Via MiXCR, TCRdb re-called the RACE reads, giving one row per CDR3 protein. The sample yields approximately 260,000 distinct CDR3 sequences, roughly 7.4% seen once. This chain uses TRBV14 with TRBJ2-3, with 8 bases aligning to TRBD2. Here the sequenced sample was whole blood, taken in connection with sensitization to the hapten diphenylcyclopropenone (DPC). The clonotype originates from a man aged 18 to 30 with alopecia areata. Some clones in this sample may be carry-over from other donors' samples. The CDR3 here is CASSQGTSGGDTQYF. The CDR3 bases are TGTGCCAGCAGCCAAGGCACGAGCGGGGGAGATACGCAGTATTTT.